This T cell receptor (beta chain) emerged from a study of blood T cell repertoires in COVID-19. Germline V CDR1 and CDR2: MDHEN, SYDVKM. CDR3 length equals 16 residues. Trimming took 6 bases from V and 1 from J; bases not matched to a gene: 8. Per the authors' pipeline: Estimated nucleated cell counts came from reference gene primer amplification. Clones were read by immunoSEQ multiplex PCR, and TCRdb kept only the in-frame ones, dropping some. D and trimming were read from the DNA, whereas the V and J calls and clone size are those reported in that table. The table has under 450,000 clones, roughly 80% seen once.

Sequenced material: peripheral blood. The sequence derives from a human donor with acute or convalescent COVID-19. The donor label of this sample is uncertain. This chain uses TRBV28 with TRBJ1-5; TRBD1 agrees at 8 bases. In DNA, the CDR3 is TGTGCCAGCAGAACGGACAGGGTTGGGAGCAATCAGCCCCAGCATTTT. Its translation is CASRTDRVGSNQPQHF.